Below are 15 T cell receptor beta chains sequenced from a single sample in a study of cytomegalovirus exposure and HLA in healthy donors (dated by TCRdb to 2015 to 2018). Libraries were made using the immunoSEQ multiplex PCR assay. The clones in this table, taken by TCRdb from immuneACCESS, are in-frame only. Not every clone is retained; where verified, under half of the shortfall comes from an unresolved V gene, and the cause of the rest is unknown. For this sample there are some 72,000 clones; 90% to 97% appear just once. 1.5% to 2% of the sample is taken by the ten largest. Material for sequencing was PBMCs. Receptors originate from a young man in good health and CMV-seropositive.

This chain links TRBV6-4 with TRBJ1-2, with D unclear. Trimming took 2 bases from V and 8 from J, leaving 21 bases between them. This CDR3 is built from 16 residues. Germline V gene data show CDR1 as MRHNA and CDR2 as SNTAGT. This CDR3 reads CASSDVSGVRSSGYTF. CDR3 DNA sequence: TGTGCCAGCAGTGACGTTTCTGGAGTACGCTCCTCCGGCTACACCTTC.

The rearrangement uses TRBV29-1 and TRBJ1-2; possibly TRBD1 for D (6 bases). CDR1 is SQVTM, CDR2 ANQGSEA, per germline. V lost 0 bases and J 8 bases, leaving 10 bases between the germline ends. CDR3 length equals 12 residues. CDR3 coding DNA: TGCAGCGTTGAAGAGCACAGGGTCGGCTACACCTTC. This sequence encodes CSVEEHRVGYTF.

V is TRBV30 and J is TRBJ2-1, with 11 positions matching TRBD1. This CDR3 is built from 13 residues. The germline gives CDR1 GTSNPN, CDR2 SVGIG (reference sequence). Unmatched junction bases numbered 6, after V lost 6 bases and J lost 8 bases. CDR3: CACWTGGRDEQFF. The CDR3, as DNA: TGTGCCTGCTGGACAGGGGGCCGGGATGAGCAGTTCTTC.

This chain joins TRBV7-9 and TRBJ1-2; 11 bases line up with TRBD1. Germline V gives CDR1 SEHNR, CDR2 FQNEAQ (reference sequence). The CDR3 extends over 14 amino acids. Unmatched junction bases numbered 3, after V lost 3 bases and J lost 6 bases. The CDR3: CASSFRDRGDGYTF. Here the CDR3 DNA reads TGTGCCAGCAGCTTTCGGGACAGGGGGGATGGCTACACCTTC.

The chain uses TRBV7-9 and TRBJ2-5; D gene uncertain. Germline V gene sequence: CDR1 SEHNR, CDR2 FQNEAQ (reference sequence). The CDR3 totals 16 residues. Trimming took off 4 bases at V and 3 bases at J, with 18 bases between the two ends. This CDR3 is CASSSLFSTGKETQYF. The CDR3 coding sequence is TGTGCCAGCAGCTCCTTATTTTCGACGGGTAAAGAGACCCAGTACTTC.

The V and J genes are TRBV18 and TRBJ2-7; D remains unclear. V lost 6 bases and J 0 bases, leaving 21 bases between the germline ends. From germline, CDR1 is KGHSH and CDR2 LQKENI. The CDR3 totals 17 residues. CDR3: CASSPYRTYWASYEQYF. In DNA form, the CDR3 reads TGTGCCAGCTCGCCGTATCGCACTTATTGGGCCTCCTACGAGCAGTACTTC.

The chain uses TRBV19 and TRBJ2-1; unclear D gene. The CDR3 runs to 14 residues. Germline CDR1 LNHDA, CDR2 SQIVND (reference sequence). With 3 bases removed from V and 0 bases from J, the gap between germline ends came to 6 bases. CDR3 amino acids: CASSMGSSYNEQFF. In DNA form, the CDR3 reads TGTGCCAGTAGTATGGGCTCCTCCTACAATGAGCAGTTCTTC.

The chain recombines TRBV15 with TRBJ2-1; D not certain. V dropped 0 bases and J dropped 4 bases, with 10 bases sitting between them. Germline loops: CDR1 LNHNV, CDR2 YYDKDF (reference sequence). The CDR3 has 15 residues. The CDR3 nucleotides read TGTGCCACCAGCAGAGATTTGACGGGTTACAATGAGCAGTTCTTC. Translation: CATSRDLTGYNEQFF.

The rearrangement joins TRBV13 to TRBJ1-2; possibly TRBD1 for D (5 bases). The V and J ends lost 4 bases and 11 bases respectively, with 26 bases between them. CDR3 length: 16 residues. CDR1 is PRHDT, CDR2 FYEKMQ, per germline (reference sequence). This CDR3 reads CASSSLPGLPPRRYTF. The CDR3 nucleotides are TGTGCCAGCAGCTCACTGCCGGGACTTCCTCCAAGGAGGTACACCTTC.

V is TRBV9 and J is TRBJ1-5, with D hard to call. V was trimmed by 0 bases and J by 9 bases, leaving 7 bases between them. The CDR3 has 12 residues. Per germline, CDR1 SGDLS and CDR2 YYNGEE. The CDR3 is CASSVEEVPQHF. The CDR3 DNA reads TGTGCCAGCAGCGTAGAAGAGGTGCCCCAGCATTTT.

In DNA form, the CDR3 reads TGTGCCAGCAGCTCGGGGACAGGGTTGCCCTACACTGAAGCTTTCTTT. Translated, it gives CASSSGTGLPYTEAFF. The chain combines TRBV5-4 with TRBJ1-1, with TRBD1 identical over 9 bases. The germline V gene encodes CDR1 SGHNT and CDR2 YYREEE (reference sequence). J lost 3 bases, V lost 3 bases, and 9 bases had no gene match. The CDR3 extends over 16 amino acids.

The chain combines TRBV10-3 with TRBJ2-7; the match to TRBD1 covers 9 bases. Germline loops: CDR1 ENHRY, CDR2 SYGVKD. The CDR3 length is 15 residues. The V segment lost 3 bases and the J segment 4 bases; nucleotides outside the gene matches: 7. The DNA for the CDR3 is TGTGCCATCAGTGAAGGGACAGGGAGTTTGTACGAGCAGTACTTC. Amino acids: CAISEGTGSLYEQYF.

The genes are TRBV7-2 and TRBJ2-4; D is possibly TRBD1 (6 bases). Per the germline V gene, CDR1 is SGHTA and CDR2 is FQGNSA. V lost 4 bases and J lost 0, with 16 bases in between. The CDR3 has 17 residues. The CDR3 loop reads CASSSRAQGVAKNIQYF. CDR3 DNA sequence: TGTGCCAGCAGCTCTCGAGCACAGGGAGTAGCCAAAAACATTCAGTACTTC. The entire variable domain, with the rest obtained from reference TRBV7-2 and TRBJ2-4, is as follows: GAGVSQSPSNKVTEKGKDVELRCDPISGHTALYWYRQSLGQGLEFLIYFQGNSAPDKSGLPSDRFSAERTGGSVSTLTIQRTQQEDSAVYLCASSSRAQGVAKNIQYFGAGTRLSVL.

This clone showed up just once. In DNA, the CDR3 is TGCGCCAGCAGCCTCGGACAGGGGGCAACATATGGCTACACCTTC. Protein sequence: CASSLGQGATYGYTF. V usage is TRBV4-1 and J usage is TRBJ1-2; 11 bases map to TRBD1. The J segment lost 5 bases and the V segment lost 4 bases, leaving 6 bases of the junction unmatched. This CDR3 spans 15 amino acids. Germline CDR1 and CDR2: MGHRA and YSYEKL.

In DNA form, the CDR3 reads TGTGCCAGCAGCGCGGGCTCGTTATCCTCCTACGAGCAGTACTTC. Translation gives CASSAGSLSSYEQYF. The chain has TRBV5-5 and TRBJ2-7; possible D gene TRBD2, 5 bases. CDR3 size: 15 residues. Germline CDR1 SGHKS, CDR2 YYEKEE (reference sequence). Trimming pared 4 bases from V and 0 bases from J, leaving 14 bases between.